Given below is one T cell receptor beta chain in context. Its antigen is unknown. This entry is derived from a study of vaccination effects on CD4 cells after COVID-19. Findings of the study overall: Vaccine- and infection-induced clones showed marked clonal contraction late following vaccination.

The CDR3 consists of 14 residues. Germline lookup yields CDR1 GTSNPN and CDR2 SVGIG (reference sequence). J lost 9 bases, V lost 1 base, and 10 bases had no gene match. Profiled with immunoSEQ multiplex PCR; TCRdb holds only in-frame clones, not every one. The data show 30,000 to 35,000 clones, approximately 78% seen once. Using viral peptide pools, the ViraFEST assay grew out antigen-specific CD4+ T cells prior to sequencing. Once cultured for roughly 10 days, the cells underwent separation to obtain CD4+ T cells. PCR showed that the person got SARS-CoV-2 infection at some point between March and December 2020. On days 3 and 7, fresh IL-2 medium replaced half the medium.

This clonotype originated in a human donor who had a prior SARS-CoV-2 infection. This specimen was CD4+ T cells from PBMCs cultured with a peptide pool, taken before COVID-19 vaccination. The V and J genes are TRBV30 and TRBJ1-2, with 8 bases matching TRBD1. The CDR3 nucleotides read TGTGCCTGGAGTGCGGTTCAGGGGGCGATTCGCTACACCTTC. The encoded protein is CAWSAVQGAIRYTF.